Presented here are 9 T cell receptor beta chains from one specimen sequenced in a study of T cells after yellow fever vaccination. MiXCR was run by TCRdb on the 5' RACE reads, yielding one entry per CDR3 protein. Among about 260,000 distinct CDR3 sequences listed, approximately 13% were seen once. This specimen consisted of CD4+ T cells sorted from PBMCs, obtained 45 days after the yellow fever booster vaccination. These receptors came from a man aged 25-45 years who received the YFV17D yellow fever vaccine.

A few counts support this clonotype. This chain links TRBV5-1 with TRBJ2-7; the D gene is possibly TRBD1 (5 bases). V lost 0 bases, J lost 5 bases, and 6 bases lay in between. Germline V CDR1 and CDR2: SGHRS, YFSETQ. The CDR3 contains 12 residues. The CDR3 bases are TGCGCCAGCAGCTTGGAACAGGACGAGCAGTACTTC. Amino acids: CASSLEQDEQYF.

This clonotype was picked up many times. The chain recombines TRBV5-1 with TRBJ2-5; no definite D call. The CDR3 length is 15 residues. Trimming took off 1 base at V and 2 bases at J, with 12 bases between the two ends. The germline V gene encodes CDR1 SGHRS and CDR2 YFSETQ. CDR3 residues: CASSLFGGEQETQYF. In DNA, the CDR3 is TGCGCCAGCAGCTTGTTCGGCGGAGAACAAGAGACCCAGTACTTC.

The V call is TRBV18, the J call TRBJ2-7, with TRBD1 matching 12 bases. The CDR3 is made up of 15 amino acids. The trim removed 3 bases at V and 3 bases at J, leaving 3 bases unmatched. Germline lookup yields CDR1 KGHSH and CDR2 LQKENI. CDR3 nucleotide sequence: TGTGCCAGCTCACCGGGACAGGGGGCCATCTACGAGCAGTACTTC. Residues: CASSPGQGAIYEQYF.

V and J are TRBV27 and TRBJ2-2, with D unclear. Trimming took off 4 bases at V and 1 base at J, with 7 bases between the two ends. This CDR3 comprises 14 residues. From germline, CDR1 is MNHEY and CDR2 SMNVEV (reference sequence). CDR3 sequence reads: CASSWGWNTGELFF. DNA of the CDR3: TGTGCCAGCAGTTGGGGTTGGAACACCGGGGAGCTGTTTTTT.

The chain carries TRBV6-2 or TRBV6-3 and TRBJ1-1; 10 nucleotides align to TRBD1. Losses at the gene ends were 5 bases for V and 5 bases for J; bases not matched to a gene: 11. CDR3 size: 16 residues. Germline V gene sequence: CDR1 MNHEY, CDR2 SVGEGT. CDR3 DNA: TGTGCCAGCAGTCCTGACAGGGGGCGCCGGATAACTGAAGCTTTCTTT. This gives the protein CASSPDRGRRITEAFF.

This clonotype has only a few counts. The chain is built from TRBV4-3 and TRBJ2-7, with D perhaps assigned TRBD1 or TRBD2 (6 bases each). The germline V and J ends were trimmed by 0 bases and 9 bases, with 18 bases remaining between them. The CDR3 extends over 15 amino acids. Per germline, CDR1 LGHNA and CDR2 YSLEER. CDR3 DNA: TGCGCCAGCAGCCAAGAAAACAGGGACTTCACCGGGCAGTACTTC. Translation gives CASSQENRDFTGQYF.

In the case of this clonotype: Mismatch with germline at one junction end may stem from a read error. V usage is TRBV11-2 and J usage is TRBJ2-2; 7 nucleotides align to TRBD1. Germline V gene sequence: CDR1 SGHAT, CDR2 FQNNGV. This CDR3 is built from 14 residues. CDR3 nucleotides: TGTGCCACCTGCCGGGACAGACACACCGGGGAGCTGTCTTTT. Protein product: CATCRDRHTGELSF.

This clonotype was seen more than once but under ten times. V is TRBV5-1 and J is TRBJ2-2; D remains unclear. The ends were cut back, 0 bases at V and 3 bases at J, with 6 bases in the middle. The germline V gene has CDR1 SGHRS and CDR2 YFSETQ. This CDR3 is built from 14 residues. CDR3 DNA sequence: TGCGCCAGCAGCTTGGTGGCGTACACCGGGGAGCTGTTTTTT. It codes for CASSLVAYTGELFF.

This chain joins TRBV7-8 and TRBJ2-7; TRBD1 aligns across 9 bases. The CDR3 contains 13 residues. The V gene end was trimmed by 8 bases and the J gene end by 5 bases; junction bases not matched to a gene: 7. Germline V gene sequence: CDR1 SGHVS, CDR2 FQNEAQ. For the CDR3, the DNA is TGTGCCAGCCTACAGACAGGGGGACACGAGCAGTACTTC. It is translated as CASLQTGGHEQYF.